The 21 T cell receptor beta chains presented below share a single source sample, sequenced in a study of blood T cell repertoires in COVID-19. The assay was immunoSEQ multiplex PCR, and TCRdb's table has in-frame clones only and misses some. The sample has 170,000 or so clones, about 86% seen once. Sequencing input: peripheral blood. The source of these receptors is a man aged 50-59 years with active or convalescent COVID-19.

This clone was counted a single time. The V call is TRBV29-1, the J call TRBJ2-1; 7 nucleotides match TRBD1. CDR3 size: 15 residues. V was clipped by 4 bases and J by 5 bases; unmatched bases: 11. CDR1 and CDR2 (germline): SQVTM, ANQGSEA. CDR3 residues: CSVGRGRQGNNEQFF. The DNA of the CDR3 is TGCAGCGTTGGAAGGGGGAGACAGGGAAACAATGAGCAGTTCTTC.

The chain is built from TRBV7-8 and TRBJ1-4; no reliable D call. Germline V gene data show CDR1 as SGHVS and CDR2 as FQNEAQ. This CDR3 contains 14 residues. V dropped 4 bases and J dropped 10 bases, with 16 bases sitting between them. The CDR3 spells CASSSRATEGKLFF. The CDR3 DNA reads TGTGCCAGCAGCTCCCGGGCCACTGAGGGAAAACTGTTTTTT.

The V call is TRBV6-4, the J call TRBJ2-1; 9 bases are a match to TRBD2. Trimming removed 4 bases from V and 4 bases from J; junction bases left unmatched: 5. Per germline, CDR1 MRHNA and CDR2 SNTAGT. The CDR3 is 15 residues long. This CDR3 reads CASSVAGDTYNEQFF. The CDR3 DNA reads TGTGCCAGCAGTGTAGCGGGAGATACTTACAATGAGCAGTTCTTC.

In regard to this clone: The same CDR3 arises from other DNA sequences in this sample as well. The chain links TRBV9 to TRBJ2-5; 8 positions match TRBD1. Losses at the gene ends were 2 bases for V and 4 bases for J; bases not matched to a gene: 4. The CDR3 runs to 14 residues. Germline loops: CDR1 SGDLS, CDR2 YYNGEE. CDR3 region: CASSVGQGGETQYF. The CDR3 DNA reads TGTGCCAGCAGCGTTGGACAGGGAGGAGAGACCCAGTACTTC. The full variable domain, rest sourced from reference TRBV9 and TRBJ2-5, is DSGVTQTPKHLITATGQRVTLRCSPRSGDLSVYWYQQSLDQGLQFLIQYYNGEERAKGNILERFSAQQFPDLHSELNLSSLELGDSALYFCASSVGQGGETQYFGPGTRLLVL.

The V and J genes are TRBV11-3 and TRBJ2-7, with D possibly being TRBD2 (6 bases). Germline values: CDR1 SGHNT, CDR2 YENEEA. The CDR3 runs 14 residues. V was pared by 1 base and J by 6 bases, with 13 bases between. The CDR3 loop is CASSLARGSGEQYF. CDR3 DNA sequence: TGTGCCAGCAGCTTAGCACGGGGGTCGGGCGAGCAGTACTTC.

This chain links TRBV27 with TRBJ2-7; D might be TRBD1 (6 bases). The ends were cut back, 6 bases at V and 0 bases at J, with 15 bases in the middle. The germline V gene has CDR1 MNHEY and CDR2 SMNVEV (reference sequence). This CDR3 is built from 15 residues. CDR3 DNA sequence: TGTGCCAGCAGACCGTACACAGGGCCCTCCTACGAGCAGTACTTC. It yields the protein CASRPYTGPSYEQYF.

The chain uses TRBV11-3 and TRBJ2-7; TRBD2 matches 8 bases. Trimming cost V 2 bases and J 2 bases; bases outside gene matches: 2. The CDR3 is 14 residues long. Germline V gene sequence: CDR1 SGHNT, CDR2 YENEEA. CDR3 sequence: CASSLLAGTYEQYF. CDR3 in DNA: TGTGCCAGCAGCTTACTAGCGGGTACCTACGAGCAGTACTTC.

The rearrangement uses TRBV29-1 and TRBJ1-1; D is uncertain. V was clipped by 7 bases and J by 5 bases, with 20 bases between them. The CDR3 is made up of 14 amino acids. Per germline, CDR1 SQVTM and CDR2 ANQGSEA. CDR3 amino acids: CSATLQVGGTEAFF. The CDR3 bases are TGCAGCGCCACTCTCCAGGTGGGAGGTACTGAAGCTTTCTTT.

This chain connects TRBV7-2 to TRBJ1-1; D is uncertain. This CDR3 spans 12 amino acids. Trimming left V 5 bases short and J 8 bases short, with 12 bases between. Germline V gives CDR1 SGHTA, CDR2 FQGNSA. The CDR3 DNA reads as TGTGCCAGCAGCCCCACCCGCAGGGAAGCTTTCTTT. The encoded protein is CASSPTRREAFF.

The CDR3 reads CASSRGGQGTSEAFF. The CDR3 nucleotides read TGTGCCAGCAGCCGGGGGGGACAGGGTACGTCTGAAGCTTTCTTT. V is TRBV3-1 (or the pseudogene TRBV3-2) and J is TRBJ1-1, with 9 bases matching TRBD1. The CDR3 length is 15 residues. The V gene's germline CDR1 is LGHDT and CDR2 YNNKEL (reference sequence). Trimming cost V 4 bases and J 6 bases; bases outside gene matches: 9.

The gene calls are TRBV18 and TRBJ2-3; D uncertain. From germline, CDR1 is KGHSH and CDR2 LQKENI. V was shortened by 3 bases and J by 6 bases, with 13 bases between the two germline ends. The length of the CDR3 is 14 residues. CDR3 DNA sequence: TGTGCCAGCTCACCTCCAAGTATGAGCGATACGCAGTATTTT. It encodes CASSPPSMSDTQYF.

The chain carries TRBV5-1 and TRBJ2-7; weak D call: TRBD1 (5 bases). The length of the CDR3 is 13 residues. V was cut by 1 base and J by 7 bases, with 12 bases left in between. Germline V gene lookup returns CDR1 SGHRS and CDR2 YFSETQ. The CDR3 bases are TGCGCCAGCAGCTTGATGCAGGGTGATGAGCAGTACTTC. This sequence encodes CASSLMQGDEQYF.

The gene calls are TRBV7-9 and TRBJ2-1; the match to TRBD2 covers 8 bases. This CDR3 region has 15 residues. Unmatched junction bases numbered 5, after V lost 1 base and J lost 6 bases. Germline assignment: CDR1 SEHNR and CDR2 FQNEAQ (reference sequence). The DNA for the CDR3 is TGTGCCAGCAGCTTAGTCGGGGGGGCCCTCAATGAGCAGTTCTTC. It encodes CASSLVGGALNEQFF.

This clone appeared a few times. The V call is TRBV7-9, the J call TRBJ2-7, with D hard to call. This CDR3 has 16 amino acids. Trimming pared 0 bases from V and 3 bases from J, leaving 15 bases between. CDR1 SEHNR and CDR2 FQNEAQ come from the germline V gene (reference sequence). The CDR3 loop is CASSLAGGGQFYEQYF. DNA of the CDR3: TGTGCCAGCAGCTTAGCGGGTGGCGGCCAATTCTACGAGCAGTACTTC.

V and J are TRBV7-4 and TRBJ1-1; possibly TRBD1 for D (6 bases). The CDR3 has 16 amino acids. Looked up from germline, CDR1 is SGHVT and CDR2 is SQSDAQ. V was cut by 5 bases and J by 5 bases, with 21 bases left in between. The CDR3 bases are TGTGCCAGCAGCAACGGAGAAACAGGGTGGTGGACTGAAGCTTTCTTT. Its translation is CASSNGETGWWTEAFF.

The chain employs TRBV3-1 (or the pseudogene TRBV3-2) and TRBJ2-2, with 10 bases aligning to TRBD1. V lost 7 bases, J lost 7 bases, and 9 bases stayed unmatched. The CDR3 totals 15 residues. The germline V gene encodes CDR1 LGHDT and CDR2 YNNKEL (reference sequence). As DNA, the CDR3 is TGTGCCAGCAACAAAGGACAGGGGGGGGTCGGGGAGCTGTTTTTT. As protein: CASNKGQGGVGELFF.

V and J are TRBV12-3 or TRBV12-4 and TRBJ1-1, with D hard to call. The germline V and J ends were trimmed by 6 bases and 10 bases, with 15 bases remaining between them. The CDR3 covers 12 residues. The CDR3 is CASRFTGVGAFF. For the CDR3, the DNA is TGTGCCAGCAGGTTTACCGGGGTCGGAGCTTTCTTT.

The V gene is TRBV5-1, the J gene TRBJ2-1; 8 bases align to TRBD2. V trimming: 4 bases; J trimming: 5 bases; junction bases outside the gene matches: 5. Germline V gene lookup returns CDR1 SGHRS and CDR2 YFSETQ. This CDR3 is built from 14 residues. The CDR3 region has the DNA TGCGCCAGCAGCACGAGCGGGGGCAACAATGAGCAGTTCTTC. Residues: CASSTSGGNNEQFF.

The rearrangement joins TRBV3-1 (or the pseudogene TRBV3-2) to TRBJ2-1, with a weak D call TRBD1 (5 bases). The CDR3 sequence is 12 residues long. Trimming removed 2 bases at V and 8 bases at J, with 7 bases between. Per the germline V gene, CDR1 is LGHDT and CDR2 is YNNKEL (reference sequence). Here the CDR3 DNA reads TGTGCCAGCAGCCAATGGGGCGATGAGCAGTTCTTC. As protein: CASSQWGDEQFF.

This rearrangement joins TRBV5-6 to TRBJ2-1; D is uncertain. The CDR3 spans 13 residues. The V end lost 3 bases, the J end lost 4 bases, and 8 bases lay between the germline ends. CDR1 and CDR2 from the germline V gene are SGHDT and YYEEEE. The CDR3 protein is CASSSKLYNEQFF. The CDR3 DNA sequence: TGTGCCAGCAGCTCGAAACTGTACAATGAGCAGTTCTTC.

This chain connects TRBV24-1 to TRBJ2-3; 12 bases fit TRBD2. With V trimmed by 3 bases and J by 2 bases, 8 bases remained unmatched. The germline V gene encodes CDR1 KGHDR and CDR2 SFDVKD. There are 18 residues in the CDR3. This CDR3 reads CATSDPRTSGNPTDTQYF. The CDR3 nucleotides are TGTGCCACCAGTGATCCCAGGACTAGCGGGAACCCCACAGATACGCAGTATTTT.